This is a list of T cell receptor beta chains from one sample in a study of shared clonotypes between healthy human individuals. Assay: immunoSEQ multiplex PCR; the TCRdb copy retains only in-frame clones and omits some. The sample consists of approximately 1.4 million clones, 95% to 99% of them appearing once. The sample comprised naive CD4+ T cells sorted from blood. These TCRs come from a man aged 25-40 years in good health. Each CDR3 is given with its conserved first and last residue. D genes are given only for firm matches. Clone size is shown for a subset of rows, as once, few, many or a class of expanded clone.

>TRBV5-4|.|.
CASSHKESKNIQYF
>TRBV6-1|once|.
CASSERRVSDEKLFF
>TRBV6-1|.|.
CASTIPGIQYF
>TRBV28|.|.
CASSSLSYSYEQYF
>TRBV6-5|.|TRBD2
CASSLAGGSLYEQYF
>TRBV9|.|TRBD2
CASSVDLAGVYNEQFF
>TRBV7-2|.|TRBD2
CASSPYPSGEQYF
>TRBV10-3|.|TRBD2
CASGAGEYEQYF
>TRBV10-3|.|TRBD2
CAINRDYTDTQYF
>TRBV18|.|.
CASSRGAGNNQPQHF
>TRBV28|.|.
CASSPRDTQYF